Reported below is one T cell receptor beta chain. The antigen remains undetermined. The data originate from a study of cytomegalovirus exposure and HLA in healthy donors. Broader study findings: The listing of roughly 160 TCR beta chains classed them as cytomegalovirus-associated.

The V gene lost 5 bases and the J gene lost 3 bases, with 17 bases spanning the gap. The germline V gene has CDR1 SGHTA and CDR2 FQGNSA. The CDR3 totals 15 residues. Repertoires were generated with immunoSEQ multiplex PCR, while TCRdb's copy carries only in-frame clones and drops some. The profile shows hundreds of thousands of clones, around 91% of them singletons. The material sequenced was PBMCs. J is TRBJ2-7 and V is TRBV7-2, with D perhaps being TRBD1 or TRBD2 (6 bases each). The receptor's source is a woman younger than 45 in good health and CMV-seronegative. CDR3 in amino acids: CASSHEQGAGYEQYF. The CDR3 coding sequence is TGTGCCAGCAGCCACGAACAGGGAGCGGGCTACGAGCAGTACTTC.